The clone carrying this T cell receptor beta chain was counted a single time. In the original workflow: Reference gene primer amplification yielded estimated nucleated cell counts. Some clones are missing from TCRdb's copy, which holds only in-frame ones; the method was immunoSEQ multiplex PCR. The DNA was the basis for D and trimming; V, J and clone size are from that table. The sample holds more than 15,000 clones, around 80% seen once. These data are taken from a study of blood T cell repertoires in COVID-19. Across the whole study: Specimens from acute and convalescent COVID-19 originated in the United States, Italy and Spain. T cells, B-cell-depleted T cells, or PBMCs supplied cDNA or gDNA.

Germline V CDR1 and CDR2: LGHNT, FRNRAP. The CDR3 extends over 18 amino acids. With 0 bases clipped from V and 6 bases from J, the junction kept 13 bases outside the gene matches. J is TRBJ2-1 and V is TRBV12-5; 8 bases are shared with TRBD2. Sequences were obtained from peripheral blood. The TCR was taken from a man in his 60s with active or convalescent COVID-19. The CDR3 sequence: CASGLVTGAGGVGNEQFF. The CDR3 nucleotides are TGTGCTAGTGGTTTGGTAACGGGGGCGGGAGGAGTGGGCAATGAGCAGTTCTTC.